These 14 T cell receptor beta chains were sequenced from one sample in a study of T-cell memory formation after mild COVID-19. TCRdb re-analysed the 5' RACE reads in MiXCR, keeping a single row per CDR3 protein. The table includes fewer than 95,000 distinct CDR3 sequences, roughly 15% detected once. Material for sequencing was PBMCs or a T cell subset sorted from them (not recorded which). The receptors originated from a man younger than 30 who had mild COVID-19 (a few samples of this study predate the infection). Cell type and time point are not known.

Only a few counts were recorded for this clonotype. The J gene is TRBJ2-2, the V gene TRBV28; TRBD1 matches 9 bases. Germline V lookup: CDR1 MDHEN, CDR2 SYDVKM. The CDR3 has 15 amino acids. V lost 5 bases to trimming and J lost 6 bases; unmatched junction nucleotides: 7. DNA for the CDR3: TGTGCCAGCAGTCTGGGACAGGGTTTAGCCGGGGAGCTGTTTTTT. Protein sequence: CASSLGQGLAGELFF.

This rearrangement joins TRBV6-5 to TRBJ2-7; 7 nucleotides line up with TRBD1. Germline loops: CDR1 MNHEY, CDR2 SVGAGI. The CDR3 is 13 amino acids. Trimming took 5 bases from V and 5 from J; bases not matched to a gene: 6. CDR3 nucleotides: TGTGCCAGCAGTCACAGGGGATCCCACGAGCAGTACGTC. It yields the protein CASSHRGSHEQYV.

The chain is built from TRBV12-3 or TRBV12-4 and TRBJ1-3; D remains ambiguous. The ends were cut back, 3 bases at V and 0 bases at J, with 6 bases in the middle. This CDR3 spans 14 amino acids. Here the CDR3 reads CASSFGSSGNTIYF. DNA of the CDR3: TGTGCCAGCAGTTTCGGCAGCTCTGGAAACACCATATATTTT.

The genes are TRBV5-1 and TRBJ2-1; TRBD2 is a possible D gene (6 bases). Germline V gene sequence: CDR1 SGHRS, CDR2 YFSETQ. This CDR3 comprises 16 residues. Trimming left V 2 bases short and J 3 bases short, with 15 bases between. CDR3 sequence: CASSLRPSVGYNEQFF. CDR3 coding DNA: TGCGCCAGCAGCTTAAGACCTAGCGTGGGCTACAATGAGCAGTTCTTC.

There are a few counts of this clonotype. The rearrangement uses TRBV4-2 and TRBJ1-6; D unclear. CDR3 length: 15 residues. From germline, CDR1 is LGHNA and CDR2 YNFKEQ. V was pared by 2 bases and J by 9 bases, with 14 bases between. The CDR3, as DNA: TGTGCCAGCAGCCAATTGGCTGGGTTGGGTTCACCCCTCCACTTT. This sequence encodes CASSQLAGLGSPLHF.

The rearrangement links TRBV15 to TRBJ2-2; D possibly corresponds to TRBD2 (5 bases). The germline V gene has CDR1 LNHNV and CDR2 YYDKDF (reference sequence). V lost 5 bases, J lost 5 bases, and 12 bases lay in between. The CDR3 is made up of 14 amino acids. CDR3 residues: CATSVGGPTGELFF. The CDR3 DNA reads as TGTGCCACCAGCGTAGGCGGGCCGACCGGGGAGCTGTTTTTT. The entire variable domain, with the rest obtained from reference TRBV15 and TRBJ2-2, is as follows: DAMVIQNPRYQVTQFGKPVTLSCSQTLNHNVMYWYQQKSSQAPKLLFHYYDKDFNNEADTPDNFQSRRPNTSFCFLDIRSPGLGDTAMYLCATSVGGPTGELFFGEGSRLTVL.

A few counts support this clonotype. The V call is TRBV10-3, the J call TRBJ2-7; the D gene could be TRBD1 or TRBD2 (5 bases each). The V gene lost 8 bases and the J gene lost 0 bases, with 11 bases spanning the gap. There are 13 residues in the CDR3. Germline V lookup: CDR1 ENHRY, CDR2 SYGVKD. The CDR3, as DNA: TGTGCCATCGGGGACGTTAGCTCCTACGAGCAGTACTTC. Translation gives CAIGDVSSYEQYF.

Note on this clonotype: The final CDR3 position lacks the conserved phenylalanine or tryptophan, pointing to a likely read error. The limits of the CDR3 on the DNA are not certain, so only TCRdb's listed CDR3 is given. The rearrangement uses TRBV15 and TRBJ1-2; TRBD1 is the table's D call, not checked against the DNA. CDR1 and CDR2 from the germline V gene are LNHNV and YYDKDF (reference sequence). The CDR3 region is 8 residues in length, termini included. The CDR3 sequence is CATSSPRE.

The chain has TRBV10-3 and TRBJ2-5, with D possibly TRBD1 on 6 matching bases. CDR1 and CDR2 from the germline V gene are ENHRY and SYGVKD. Trimming cost V 0 bases and J 4 bases, with 12 bases left between them. This CDR3 spans 15 amino acids. CDR3 protein: CAISESGQGRETQYF. The CDR3 bases are TGTGCCATCAGTGAGTCGGGGCAGGGGAGAGAGACCCAGTACTTC.

The chain carries TRBV5-6 and TRBJ1-4; no clear D gene. The V end lost 1 base, the J end lost 7 bases, and 17 bases lay between the germline ends. The germline gives CDR1 SGHDT, CDR2 YYEEEE. There are 16 residues in the CDR3. The CDR3 coding sequence is TGTGCCAGCAGCTTGAGAATACGCCACTTACCTGAAAAACTGTTTTTT. Protein product: CASSLRIRHLPEKLFF.

This clonotype has more than one count but fewer than ten. The rearrangement links TRBV12-3 or TRBV12-4 to TRBJ2-5; perhaps TRBD1 as D (6 bases). This CDR3 is 14 amino acids long. The V gene lost 7 bases and the J gene lost 2 bases, with 14 bases spanning the gap. DNA of the CDR3: TGTGCCAGCACTGTTACGGACAGACAAGAGACCCAGTACTTC. Amino acid sequence: CASTVTDRQETQYF.

This chain connects TRBV4-3 to TRBJ2-3; D perhaps matches TRBD2 (5 bases). V was shortened by 3 bases and J by 2 bases, with 15 bases between the two germline ends. In germline, CDR1 is LGHNA, CDR2 YSLEER. This CDR3 comprises 16 residues. The CDR3 here is CASSHRPGFSTDTQYF. CDR3 nucleotide sequence: TGCGCCAGCAGCCATCGCCCGGGGTTCTCCACAGATACGCAGTATTTT.

This clonotype was counted many times. The chain combines TRBV5-1 with TRBJ2-7, with D unresolved. Germline V gene data show CDR1 as SGHRS and CDR2 as YFSETQ. Trimming cost V 0 bases and J 5 bases, with 15 bases left between them. CDR3 length: 15 residues. Here the CDR3 DNA reads TGCGCCAGCAGCTTGGGGTTTGGGCAGGCCAACGAGCAGTACTTC. Translating gives CASSLGFGQANEQYF.

The chain couples TRBV6-2 or TRBV6-3 to TRBJ2-6; 7 bases are shared with TRBD1. V dropped 0 bases and J dropped 4; count of bases not matched to a gene: 6. The germline V gene encodes CDR1 MNHEY and CDR2 SVGEGT. The CDR3 loop spans 17 amino acids. For the CDR3, the DNA is TGTGCCAGCAGTTACTCGACAGGGTCGGCCGGGGCCAACGTCCTGACTTTC. As protein: CASSYSTGSAGANVLTF.